This T cell receptor (beta chain) was sequenced during a study of blood T cell repertoires in COVID-19. Assay used: immunoSEQ multiplex PCR; TCRdb lists only in-frame clones, some missing. The table shows about 90,000 clones, with 85% occurring only once. The origin of this receptor is a woman between 70 and 85 years old with active or convalescent COVID-19. Sequencing input: peripheral blood.

CDR3 protein: CASSYTGTANYGYTF. In DNA, the CDR3 is TGTGCCAGCAGTTACACCGGGACAGCAAACTATGGCTACACCTTC. This chain links TRBV6-5 with TRBJ1-2; 7 bases align to TRBD1. Germline values: CDR1 MNHEY, CDR2 SVGAGI. The CDR3 is 15 residues long. With V trimmed by 2 bases and J by 2 bases, 5 bases remained unmatched.